This TCR beta chain was identified in a study of human T cells and chemical hapten exposure. On the study more broadly: Across samples, TCR yields varied, mostly owing to small differences in pooled library volumes.

Whole blood, unfractionated, served as the material for total RNA extraction. Study-level points and caveats: The number of TCRs above 1 in 1000 frequency did not change after DPC sensitization.

This clonotype was picked up a small number of times. Its antigen is not identified. It was the library that attached unique molecular identifiers to individual cDNA molecules. As originally analysed: The number of TCRs in each sample had a median of approximately 95,000 and spanned 23,224 to 690,600. One entry per CDR3 protein results from TCRdb running MiXCR on the reads. V and J calls and clone size were set by TCRdb, not the authors. This sample has 95,000 to 150,000 distinct CDR3 sequences; over 7.5% occur once, and the top ten carry more than 1.3%. Sequenced: whole blood. The TCR originated in a human donor in good health. Some clones in this sample may be carry-over from other donors' samples.

DNA for the CDR3: TGTGCCAGCAGCGAAGTGAGGACATGGGCCTACGAGCAGTACTTC. As protein: CASSEVRTWAYEQYF. The chain couples TRBV14 to TRBJ2-7, with D possibly TRBD1 on 5 matching bases. In germline, CDR1 is SGHDN, CDR2 FVKESK. The V and J ends lost 5 bases and 2 bases respectively, with 16 bases between them. This CDR3 has 15 residues.